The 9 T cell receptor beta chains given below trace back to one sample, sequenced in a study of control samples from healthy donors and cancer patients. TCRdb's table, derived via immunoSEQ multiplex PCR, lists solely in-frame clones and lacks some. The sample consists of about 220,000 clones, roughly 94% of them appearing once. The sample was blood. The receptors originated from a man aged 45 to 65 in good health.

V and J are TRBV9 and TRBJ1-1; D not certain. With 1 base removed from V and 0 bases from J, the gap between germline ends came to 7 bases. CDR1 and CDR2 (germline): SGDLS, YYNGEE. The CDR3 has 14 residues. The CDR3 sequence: CASSVNWMNTEAFF. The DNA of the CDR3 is TGTGCCAGCAGCGTAAATTGGATGAACACTGAAGCTTTCTTT.

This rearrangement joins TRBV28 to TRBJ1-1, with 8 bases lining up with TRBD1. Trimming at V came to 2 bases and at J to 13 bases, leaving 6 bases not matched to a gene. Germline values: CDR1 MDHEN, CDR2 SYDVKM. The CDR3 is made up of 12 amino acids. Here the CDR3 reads CASSLRQGSGFF. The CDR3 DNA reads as TGTGCCAGCAGTTTAAGACAGGGGTCGGGTTTCTTT. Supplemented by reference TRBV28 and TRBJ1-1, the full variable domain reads DVKVTQSSRYLVKRTGEKVFLECVQDMDHENMFWYRQDPGLGLRLIYFSYDVKMKEKGDIPEGYSVSREKKERFSLILESASTNQTSMYLCASSLRQGSGFFGQGTRLTVV.

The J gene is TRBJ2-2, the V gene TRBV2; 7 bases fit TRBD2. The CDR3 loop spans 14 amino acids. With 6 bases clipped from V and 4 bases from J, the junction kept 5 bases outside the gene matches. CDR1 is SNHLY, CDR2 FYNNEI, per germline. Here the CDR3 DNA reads TGTGCCAGCAGGAGGACGGGGGGCACCGGGGAGCTGTTTTTT. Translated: CASRRTGGTGELFF.

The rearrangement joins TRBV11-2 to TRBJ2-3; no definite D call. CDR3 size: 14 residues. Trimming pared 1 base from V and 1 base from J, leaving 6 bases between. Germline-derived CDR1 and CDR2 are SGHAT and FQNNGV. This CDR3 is CASSLGFRTDTQYF. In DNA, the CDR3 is TGTGCCAGCAGCTTAGGATTTCGCACAGATACGCAGTATTTT.

CDR3 loop: CASSRRGPANEKLFF. The CDR3 DNA sequence: TGTGCCAGCAGCCGTAGGGGACCGGCTAATGAAAAACTGTTTTTT. The chain uses TRBV5-8 and TRBJ1-4, with D possibly matching TRBD1 (5 bases). This CDR3 comprises 15 residues. The V end was cut by 4 bases, the J end by 3 bases, with 13 bases between. CDR1 is SGHTS and CDR2 is YDEGEE in the germline V gene.

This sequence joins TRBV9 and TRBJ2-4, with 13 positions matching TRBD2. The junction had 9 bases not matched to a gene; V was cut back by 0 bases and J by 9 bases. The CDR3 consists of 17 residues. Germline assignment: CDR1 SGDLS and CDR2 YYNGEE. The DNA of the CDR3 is TGTGCCAGCAGCGTAGAGGGCGGGACTAGCGGGATCGGCATTCAGTACTTC. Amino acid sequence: CASSVEGGTSGIGIQYF.

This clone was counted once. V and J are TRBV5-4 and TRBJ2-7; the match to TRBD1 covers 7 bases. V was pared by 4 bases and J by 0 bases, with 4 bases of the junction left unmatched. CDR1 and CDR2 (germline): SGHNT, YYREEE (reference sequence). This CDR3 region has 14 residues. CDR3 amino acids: CASSTRTGSYEQYV. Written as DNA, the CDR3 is TGTGCCAGCAGCACTAGGACAGGCTCCTACGAGCAGTACGTC.

CDR3: CASSPQVEAFF. The CDR3, as DNA: TGTGCCAGCAGCCCCCAGGTGGAAGCTTTCTTT. The chain joins TRBV7-9 to TRBJ1-1; D uncertain. This CDR3 has 11 residues. V lost 5 bases and J lost 8, with 9 bases in between. The germline CDR1 and CDR2 sequences are SEHNR and FQNEAQ (reference sequence). Filled out from reference TRBV7-9 and TRBJ1-1, the complete variable domain reads DTGVSQNPRHKITKRGQNVTFRCDPISEHNRLYWYRQTLGQGPEFLTYFQNEAQLEKSRLLSDRFSAERPKGSFSTLEIQRTEQGDSAMYLCASSPQVEAFFGQGTRLTVV.

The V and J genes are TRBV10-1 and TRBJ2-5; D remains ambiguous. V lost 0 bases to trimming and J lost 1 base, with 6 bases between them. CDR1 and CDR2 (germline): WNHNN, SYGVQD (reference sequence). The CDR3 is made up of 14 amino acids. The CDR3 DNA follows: TGCGCCAGCAGTGAGTCCAATTCCCAAGAGACCCAGTACTTC. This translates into CASSESNSQETQYF.